Below, 17 T cell receptor beta chains from the same sample are listed, as sequenced in a study of blood T cell repertoires in COVID-19. The method was immunoSEQ multiplex PCR; TCRdb's version includes in-frame clones alone and lacks a portion of them. This sample has approximately 310,000 clones, with around 90% found just once. Sequenced: PBMCs or T cells enriched from blood (not recorded which). Receptors were obtained from a man in his 60s who had recovered from COVID-19.

The rearrangement links TRBV7-3 to TRBJ1-2, with TRBD1 as a possible D gene (6 bases). This CDR3 is 11 amino acids long. Germline V CDR1 and CDR2: SGHTA, FQGTGA. The V gene lost 8 bases and the J gene lost 5 bases, with 9 bases spanning the gap. The CDR3 reads CASGQSYGYTF. CDR3 in DNA: TGTGCCAGCGGACAGTCTTATGGCTACACCTTC.

This chain links TRBV6-4 with TRBJ1-2, with TRBD1 matching over 7 bases. J was trimmed by 2 bases and V by 4 bases; bases with no gene match: 7. CDR1 is MRHNA, CDR2 SNTAGT, per germline. This CDR3 contains 15 residues. The CDR3 region is CASSVNPGGNYGYTF. The CDR3 DNA reads TGTGCCAGCAGTGTAAACCCAGGGGGAAACTATGGCTACACCTTC.

The chain joins TRBV2 to TRBJ1-1; 8 nucleotides match TRBD1. There are 15 residues in the CDR3. Germline CDR1 and CDR2: SNHLY and FYNNEI. Unmatched junction bases numbered 5, after V lost 4 bases and J lost 1 base. CDR3 sequence reads: CASSGDQGANTEAFF. The CDR3, as DNA: TGTGCCAGCAGTGGAGATCAGGGGGCGAACACTGAAGCTTTCTTT.

This chain joins TRBV18 and TRBJ1-1, with D possibly matching TRBD1 (5 bases). From germline, CDR1 is KGHSH and CDR2 LQKENI. V shed 3 bases and J shed 4 bases, with 15 bases lying between them. The CDR3 runs to 15 residues. The CDR3 protein is CASSPPGRGSTEAFF. For the CDR3, the DNA is TGTGCCAGCTCACCCCCGGGGAGGGGCAGCACTGAAGCTTTCTTT.

The chain joins TRBV11-3 to TRBJ2-1; 10 bases line up with TRBD1. Germline V gene sequence: CDR1 SGHNT, CDR2 YENEEA. V shed 5 bases and J 2 bases; nucleotides not matched to a gene: 6. This CDR3 is built from 16 residues. CDR3 sequence: CASSLRTGGPYNEQFF. CDR3 DNA: TGTGCCAGCAGCCTACGGACAGGGGGACCCTACAATGAGCAGTTCTTC.

The chain couples TRBV27 to TRBJ1-4; unclear D gene. V lost 6 bases to trimming and J lost 0 bases, with 11 bases between them. The CDR3 is 15 amino acids. Germline V gives CDR1 MNHEY, CDR2 SMNVEV (reference sequence). The CDR3 nucleotides read TGTGCCAGCAGCCTTAAAATAGCAACTAATGAAAAACTGTTTTTT. Translated, it gives CASSLKIATNEKLFF. The variable domain in full, completed from reference TRBV27 and TRBJ1-4, reads EAQVTQNPRYLITVTGKKLTVTCSQNMNHEYMSWYRQDPGLGLRQIYYSMNVEVTDKGDVPEGYKVSRKEKRNFPLILESPSPNQTSLYFCASSLKIATNEKLFFGSGTQLSVL.

Details on this clone: One junction end disagrees with the germline gene, perhaps due to a read error. The sample contains more than one DNA sequence encoding this CDR3. The chain couples TRBV12-3 or TRBV12-4 to TRBJ1-6, with unresolved D. The CDR3 runs to 12 residues. CDR3 sequence reads: CASSLAGSPLHF. CDR3 DNA: TGTGCCAGCAGCTTAGCCGGTTCACCCCTCCACTTT.

The rearrangement uses TRBV28 and TRBJ2-1; a possible D gene is TRBD2 (6 bases). CDR3 size: 14 residues. Germline-derived CDR1 and CDR2 are MDHEN and SYDVKM. V was trimmed by 3 bases and J by 4 bases, leaving 10 bases between them. CDR3 DNA sequence: TGTGCCAGCAGTTTGGTAGCGGATTACAATGAGCAGTTCTTC. Its protein product is CASSLVADYNEQFF.

CDR3: CASSPGTDRGYTF. CDR3 sequence (DNA): TGTGCCAGCAGCCCCGGGACAGACCGGGGCTACACCTTC. The chain carries TRBV6-5 and TRBJ1-2; 7 bases match TRBD1. V lost 6 bases to trimming and J lost 8 bases; unmatched junction nucleotides: 9. Germline CDR1 and CDR2: MNHEY and SVGAGI. The CDR3 totals 13 residues.

For the CDR3, the DNA is TGTGCCAGCCTGGGGGGACTACTTGAAGCTTTCTTT. Its protein is CASLGGLLEAFF. V is TRBV28 and J is TRBJ1-1; maybe TRBD1 (5 bases). The CDR3 is 12 amino acids. The V gene's germline CDR1 is MDHEN and CDR2 SYDVKM. V was trimmed by 8 bases and J by 7 bases, leaving 14 bases between them.

This clone was found once. The chain uses TRBV6-5 and TRBJ2-3, with a weak D call TRBD2 (6 bases). Germline CDR1 reads MNHEY; CDR2 reads SVGAGI. V lost 0 bases, J lost 2 bases, and 12 bases lay in between. This CDR3 has 16 residues. The CDR3 loop reads CASSYSPAGVTDTQYF. Here the CDR3 DNA reads TGTGCCAGCAGTTACTCCCCAGCGGGTGTCACAGATACGCAGTATTTT.

The chain carries TRBV5-5 and TRBJ1-6; TRBD1 might be the D (6 bases). The CDR3 contains 14 residues. V gave up 2 bases and J gave up 8 bases, with 11 bases separating them. Germline assignment: CDR1 SGHKS and CDR2 YYEKEE (reference sequence). DNA of the CDR3: TGTGCCAGCAGCTTATTACAGGGTGATTCACCCCTCCACTTT. Protein product: CASSLLQGDSPLHF.

V and J are TRBV15 and TRBJ1-2, with 8 nucleotides matching TRBD1. Germline lookup yields CDR1 LNHNV and CDR2 YYDKDF (reference sequence). Trimming removed 3 bases from V and 3 bases from J; junction bases left unmatched: 6. This CDR3 region has 15 residues. The CDR3 loop is CATSRRGQAHYGYTF. In nucleotides, the CDR3 is TGTGCCACCAGCAGGCGGGGACAGGCCCACTATGGCTACACCTTC.

This chain links TRBV21-1 with TRBJ1-6; the table calls TRBD1, which could not be checked here. TRBV21-1 corresponds to a pseudogene. The CDR3 is 16 residues long. CDR3 sequence reads: CASSTWTGFNNSPLHF. The CDR3 region has the DNA TGTGCCAGCAGCACGTGGACAGGGTTCAATAATTCACCCCTCCACTTT.

The V gene is TRBV7-2, the J gene TRBJ1-2; 9 nucleotides line up with TRBD1. With V trimmed by 6 bases and J by 7 bases, 6 bases remained unmatched. Looked up from germline, CDR1 is SGHTA and CDR2 is FQGNSA. This CDR3 is built from 13 residues. This chain's CDR3 is CASSSRQGGGYTF. The CDR3 DNA reads as TGTGCCAGCAGTTCCCGACAGGGGGGTGGCTACACCTTC.

This clone has more than one count but fewer than ten. The chain is built from TRBV5-4 and TRBJ2-2; D is possibly TRBD2 (6 bases). V was shortened by 3 bases and J by 6 bases, with 15 bases between the two germline ends. The CDR3 totals 15 residues. Germline loops: CDR1 SGHNT, CDR2 YYREEE (reference sequence). The CDR3 is CASSYGGPAAGELFF. The CDR3 nucleotides are TGTGCCAGCAGCTACGGAGGGCCCGCGGCCGGGGAGCTGTTTTTT.

The chain combines TRBV9 with TRBJ2-1, with D possibly TRBD2 on 5 matching bases. Germline V gives CDR1 SGDLS, CDR2 YYNGEE. Trimming shortened V by 0 bases and J by 6 bases, and 7 bases separated the two germline ends. CDR3 length: 13 residues. CDR3 nucleotide sequence: TGTGCCAGCAGCGTAGCGGGGTTCAATGAGCAGTTCTTC. Translated, it gives CASSVAGFNEQFF.